This paragraph covers one T cell receptor (beta chain) sequence. Its specificity is not known. The data derive from a study of regulatory T cells in long-lasting Graves disease. Regarding the study as a whole: When disease was persistent, TRBV28, TRBJ1-2 and TRBJ2-5 were the favored segments. Relative to new patients (966), persistent patients exhibited greater sharing of public clonotypes (about 2,700).

Time point defined: persistent/refractory GD, antithyroid drugs over 5 years with positive TRAb. From RNA extracted from PBMCs, the TCR library was made. To make TCR beta libraries, researchers used iRepertoire HTBI primers and Arm-PCR of CDR3 regions. TCRdb re-called the multiplex PCR reads through MiXCR, storing one row per CDR3 protein. The sample has approximately 400,000 distinct CDR3 sequences, roughly a quarter seen once. Germline CDR1 is SGHTS and CDR2 is YDEGEE. The CDR3 consists of 16 residues. Trimming removed 4 bases from V and 0 bases from J, with 17 bases in between. The chain recombines TRBV5-8 with TRBJ2-7, with a weak D call TRBD2 (6 bases). Source: peripheral blood mononuclear cells (PBMCs), taken when the disease was refractory, from a patient treated with antithyroid drugs. This sequence originates from a female donor with Graves disease. In nucleotides, the CDR3 is TGTGCCAGCAGCCAAGAGGAAGGGACTTACTCCTACGAGCAGTACTTC. As protein: CASSQEEGTYSYEQYF.